This T cell receptor beta chain was obtained from a study of blood T cell repertoires in COVID-19. Overall study: T cells, B-cell-depleted T cells, or PBMCs supplied cDNA or gDNA.

In the original analysis: The assay estimated nucleated cells by amplifying reference gene primers. Profiling relied on immunoSEQ multiplex PCR, and the TCRdb table lists in-frame clones only, not all of them. The V and J calls and clone size come from that table; D and trimming were worked out from the DNA. The sample shows more than 150,000 clones, over 70% of them seen only once. Participants' own reports of clinical history determined their cohort assignment. CDR1 and CDR2 (germline): LNHDA, SQIVND (reference sequence). V shed 5 bases and J shed 0 bases, with 5 bases lying between them. The CDR3 length is 14 residues.

The chain joins TRBV19 to TRBJ2-6; D ambiguous. This TCR was sampled from a man between 60 and 75 years old who had been exposed to COVID-19. The sequencing input was PBMCs or T cells enriched from blood (not recorded which). In nucleotides, the CDR3 is TGTGCCAGTAGTGAGTACTCTGGGGCCAACGTCCTGACTTTC. Translating gives CASSEYSGANVLTF.